Below, 27 T cell receptor beta chains from the same sample are listed, as sequenced in a study of OX40 agonist ivuxolimab in advanced cancers. Clones were sequenced by immunoSEQ multiplex PCR, and TCRdb holds only the in-frame ones, with some missing. Of fewer than 95,000 clones in the sample, around 90% were seen once. The input for sequencing was CD4+ or CD8+ T cells sorted from blood, taken in a trial of the OX40 agonist ivuxolimab. The receptors derive from an adult with an advanced solid tumor such as melanoma, head and neck, liver or kidney cancer.

The V gene is TRBV5-4, the J gene TRBJ2-7, with 8 positions matching TRBD2. The CDR3 consists of 15 residues. Germline CDR1 reads SGHNT; CDR2 reads YYREEE (reference sequence). After removal of 0 bases from V and 2 bases from J, the junction contained 4 bases not matched to a gene. Here the CDR3 reads CASSLAPGGAYEQYF. The CDR3 DNA is TGTGCCAGCAGCTTGGCCCCGGGGGGGGCCTACGAGCAGTACTTC.

The CDR3 nucleotides read TGTGCCAGCAGCTTGGGAGCGCCTGGGGCCAACGTCCTGACTTTC. It codes for CASSLGAPGANVLTF. The chain has TRBV5-5 and TRBJ2-6; D uncertain. The V gene lost 0 bases and the J gene lost 2 bases, with 6 bases spanning the gap. There are 15 residues in the CDR3. The germline CDR1 and CDR2 sequences are SGHKS and YYEKEE (reference sequence).

This sequence joins TRBV5-1 and TRBJ2-1; D is uncertain. There are 15 residues in the CDR3. V was clipped by 4 bases and J by 4 bases, with 15 bases between them. Per germline, CDR1 SGHRS and CDR2 YFSETQ. DNA for the CDR3: TGCGCCAGCAGCGGCCATCCCCCGGGTTACAATGAGCAGTTCTTC. It is translated as CASSGHPPGYNEQFF.

The V call is TRBV28, the J call TRBJ1-2; no firm D call. Germline CDR1 reads MDHEN; CDR2 reads SYDVKM. Trimming cost V 4 bases and J 4 bases, with 13 bases left between them. The CDR3 has 14 residues. As DNA, the CDR3 is TGTGCCAGCAGTTGGGTGGGCAGAGGCTATGGCTACACCTTC. Its protein product is CASSWVGRGYGYTF.

CDR3 sequence: CARLGGSSTDTQYF. The CDR3 DNA reads as TGTGCCAGACTGGGGGGCTCCAGCACAGATACGCAGTATTTT. The chain employs TRBV28 and TRBJ2-3, with D perhaps being TRBD1 or TRBD2 (6 bases each). The CDR3 extends over 14 amino acids. V was cut by 9 bases and J by 0 bases, with 13 bases left in between. Looked up from germline, CDR1 is MDHEN and CDR2 is SYDVKM.

V is TRBV15 and J is TRBJ2-6; D tentatively fits TRBD1 or TRBD2 (5 bases each). The CDR3 sequence is 15 residues long. CDR1 is LNHNV and CDR2 is YYDKDF in the germline V gene (reference sequence). The ends were cut back, 1 base at V and 2 bases at J, with 6 bases in the middle. The CDR3 region is CATSRGGAGANVLTF. The CDR3 region has the DNA TGTGCCACCAGCAGAGGAGGGGCTGGGGCCAACGTCCTGACTTTC. Together with reference TRBV15 and TRBJ2-6, the CDR3 gives the full variable domain: DAMVIQNPRYQVTQFGKPVTLSCSQTLNHNVMYWYQQKSSQAPKLLFHYYDKDFNNEADTPDNFQSRRPNTSFCFLDIRSPGLGDTAMYLCATSRGGAGANVLTFGAGSRLTVL.

This chain uses TRBV28 with TRBJ1-5; 8 bases are a match to TRBD1. V shed 1 base, J shed 0 bases, and the junction held 11 bases outside the gene matches. Germline-derived CDR1 and CDR2 are MDHEN and SYDVKM. The CDR3 is 19 amino acids. This CDR3 reads CASSLSGTGVLDSNQPQHF. CDR3 coding DNA: TGTGCCAGCAGTTTATCCGGGACAGGAGTTTTAGATAGCAATCAGCCCCAGCATTTT.

The chain has TRBV10-2 and TRBJ2-6, with D perhaps given as TRBD1 or TRBD2 (6 bases each). The CDR3 is 17 amino acids. Trimming pared 3 bases from V and 0 bases from J, leaving 12 bases between. Germline V gene data show CDR1 as WSHSY and CDR2 as SAAADI. CDR3 nucleotide sequence: TGCGCCAGCAGTGATAAAGGGGGAGGCTCTGGGGCCAACGTCCTGACTTTC. It translates to CASSDKGGGSGANVLTF.

The chain couples TRBV28 to TRBJ1-1, with 8 positions matching TRBD1. The length of the CDR3 is 19 residues. CDR1 and CDR2 (germline): MDHEN, SYDVKM. V lost 5 bases to trimming and J lost 4 bases; unmatched junction nucleotides: 21. The CDR3 sequence: CASSKTRQWGRGLGTEAFF. The CDR3 DNA is TGTGCCAGCAGTAAAACCCGTCAATGGGGCAGGGGGCTTGGCACTGAAGCTTTCTTT. Supplemented by reference TRBV28 and TRBJ1-1, the full variable domain reads DVKVTQSSRYLVKRTGEKVFLECVQDMDHENMFWYRQDPGLGLRLIYFSYDVKMKEKGDIPEGYSVSREKKERFSLILESASTNQTSMYLCASSKTRQWGRGLGTEAFFGQGTRLTVV.

CDR3 amino acids: CASNQRGTEEKLFF. CDR3 nucleotide sequence: TGTGCCAGCAATCAAAGGGGGACGGAGGAAAAACTGTTTTTT. V usage is TRBV6-1 and J usage is TRBJ1-4; TRBD1 is a possible D gene (6 bases). CDR1 and CDR2 (germline): MNHNS, SASEGT. V lost 7 bases and J lost 8, with 17 bases in between. The CDR3 sequence is 14 residues long.

The V and J genes are TRBV28 and TRBJ1-3, with D unresolved. Germline CDR1 MDHEN, CDR2 SYDVKM. CDR3 length equals 16 residues. The V end was cut by 2 bases, the J end by 0 bases, with 11 bases between. DNA for the CDR3: TGTGCCAGCAGTTTAGATGGTTGGGGCTCTGGAAACACCATATATTTT. It is translated as CASSLDGWGSGNTIYF.

The rearrangement uses TRBV18 and TRBJ2-5, with TRBD1 identical over 9 bases. Judging by the DNA end, TRBJ2-7 fits better; the J call may be wrong. This CDR3 has 16 amino acids. The V gene's germline CDR1 is KGHSH and CDR2 LQKENI. The CDR3 reads CASSLGVQGALYEQYF. The DNA for the CDR3 is TGTGCCAGCTCCCTAGGGGTACAGGGGGCTCTGTACGAGCAGTACTTC.

The chain is built from TRBV5-6 and TRBJ2-1; D not resolved. The CDR3 runs 11 residues. V dropped 3 bases and J dropped 8 bases, with 6 bases sitting between them. Germline-derived CDR1 and CDR2 are SGHDT and YYEEEE. The CDR3 DNA is TGTGCCAGCAGCTATCTATATGAGCAGTTCTTC. Translating it yields CASSYLYEQFF.

V is TRBV5-4 and J is TRBJ2-7; D is perhaps TRBD1 or TRBD2 (6 bases each). This CDR3 contains 14 residues. Germline CDR1 SGHNT, CDR2 YYREEE (reference sequence). Trimming took 7 bases from V and 6 from J, leaving 20 bases between them. Written as DNA, the CDR3 is TGTGCCAGCCAGCCTGGGGGCACTAGCCGCGAGCAGTACTTC. It yields the protein CASQPGGTSREQYF.

This chain joins TRBV16 and TRBJ1-2; the D is unclear. The ends were cut back, 3 bases at V and 2 bases at J, with 4 bases in the middle. CDR1 KGHSY and CDR2 FQNENV come from the germline V gene. The CDR3 is 12 residues long. The CDR3 DNA follows: TGTGCCAGCAGCCAGGGGAACTATGGCTACACCTTC. Encoded protein: CASSQGNYGYTF.

CDR3: CASSRRDRDSVGRDEQYF. DNA for the CDR3: TGCGCCAGCAGTCGCCGGGACAGGGACTCAGTTGGGCGGGACGAGCAGTACTTC. This chain connects TRBV23-1 to TRBJ2-7, with TRBD1 matching over 9 bases. TRBV23-1 is given ORF status, its function remaining uncertain. This CDR3 is built from 18 residues. Trimming took 4 bases from V and 5 from J; bases not matched to a gene: 18.

The rearrangement uses TRBV7-9 and TRBJ1-4; unclear D gene. V was clipped by 5 bases and J by 6 bases, with 4 bases between them. CDR1 is SEHNR, CDR2 FQNEAQ, per germline (reference sequence). The CDR3 consists of 11 residues. CDR3 DNA: TGTGCCAGCAGCGGATATGAAAAACTGTTTTTT. Amino acid sequence: CASSGYEKLFF.

This chain uses TRBV7-9 with TRBJ1-2, with a weak D call TRBD1 (5 bases). This CDR3 region has 15 residues. V shed 1 base and J shed 3 bases, with 12 bases lying between them. Germline CDR1 is SEHNR and CDR2 is FQNEAQ (reference sequence). The CDR3 region has the DNA TGTGCCAGCAGCTTAGGGTACGGGGCGGACTATGGCTACACCTTC. This sequence encodes CASSLGYGADYGYTF.

The rearrangement uses TRBV11-3 and TRBJ1-1; D is unresolved. The CDR3 extends over 14 amino acids. The germline V gene encodes CDR1 SGHNT and CDR2 YENEEA. The V end lost 0 bases, the J end lost 0 bases, and 5 bases lay between the germline ends. The CDR3 region is CASSLEGLNTEAFF. CDR3 in DNA: TGTGCCAGCAGCTTAGAGGGGTTGAACACTGAAGCTTTCTTT.

This chain uses TRBV30 with TRBJ1-3; D uncertain. Per germline, CDR1 GTSNPN and CDR2 SVGIG (reference sequence). CDR3 length: 13 residues. V was clipped by 5 bases and J by 5 bases, with 13 bases between them. The CDR3 loop is CAWATGWRNTIYF. CDR3 coding DNA: TGTGCCTGGGCCACGGGCTGGCGAAACACCATATATTTT.

The CDR3 reads CASSQDRREAFF. The CDR3 DNA is TGTGCCAGCAGTCAGGACCGGAGGGAAGCTTTCTTT. This chain links TRBV28 with TRBJ1-1; D gene unclear. Germline V gene data show CDR1 as MDHEN and CDR2 as SYDVKM. This CDR3 contains 12 residues. V was trimmed by 5 bases and J by 8 bases, leaving 12 bases between them.

This clone occurred once. The rearrangement joins TRBV12-5 to TRBJ2-1, with a possible D match to TRBD2 (6 bases). V was clipped by 9 bases and J by 7 bases, with 13 bases between them. The germline V gene encodes CDR1 LGHNT and CDR2 FRNRAP. The CDR3 is 12 residues long. CDR3 nucleotides: TGTGCTAGCCTCGGGAGAATAAATGAGCAGTTCTTC. As protein: CASLGRINEQFF.

This clone came up once. This chain links TRBV6-1 with TRBJ1-2, with 9 bases identical to TRBD1. The J segment lost 7 bases and the V segment lost 7 bases, leaving 13 bases of the junction unmatched. From germline, CDR1 is MNHNS and CDR2 SASEGT. The CDR3 is 15 amino acids. The CDR3 reads CASKGSPGTGFGYTF. The CDR3 bases are TGTGCCAGCAAAGGCAGCCCGGGGACAGGGTTTGGCTACACCTTC.

J is TRBJ2-5 and V is TRBV7-9, with D possibly matching TRBD2 (6 bases). Trimming stripped 3 bases from V and 4 bases from J, with 12 bases between. The germline CDR1 and CDR2 sequences are SEHNR and FQNEAQ (reference sequence). The CDR3 extends over 14 amino acids. For the CDR3, the DNA is TGTGCCAGCAGCTTTGGACTACAAGGAGAGACCCAGTACTTC. This gives the protein CASSFGLQGETQYF.

The rearrangement links TRBV6-6 to TRBJ2-1, with D unclear. The CDR3 spans 13 residues. Per germline, CDR1 MNHNY and CDR2 SVGAGI (reference sequence). V was shortened by 2 bases and J by 6 bases, with 8 bases between the two germline ends. Written as DNA, the CDR3 is TGTGCCAGCAGTTACCCGACTGCCAATGAGCAGTTCTTC. As protein: CASSYPTANEQFF.

The chain uses TRBV7-2 and TRBJ2-3, with D perhaps matching TRBD1 (6 bases). V was pared by 5 bases and J by 1 base, with 10 bases between. The CDR3 length is 14 residues. Germline CDR1 is SGHTA and CDR2 is FQGNSA. This CDR3 reads CASSLRQGTDTQYF. The CDR3 DNA is TGTGCCAGCAGCCTCCGACAGGGCACAGATACGCAGTATTTT.

This chain links TRBV7-9 with TRBJ1-1; D remains ambiguous. The CDR3 is 13 amino acids. Germline CDR1 is SEHNR and CDR2 is FQNEAQ (reference sequence). The ends were cut back, 8 bases at V and 0 bases at J, with 10 bases in the middle. The CDR3 here is CASGRSMNTEAFF. DNA of the CDR3: TGTGCCAGCGGCAGGAGTATGAACACTGAAGCTTTCTTT.